This T cell receptor beta chain was obtained from a study of vaccination and CD4 T cells after COVID-19. As for the study in general: Two Hispanic individuals were among six male and four female convalescent patients.

In the case of this clonotype: Its target is unknown.

The treatment denotes: 10-day PBMC culture with coronavirus spike peptide pools or control peptides (ViraFEST assay). The CDR3 is 16 amino acids. Germline V gives CDR1 MRHNA, CDR2 SNTAGT. V gave up 6 bases and J gave up 1 base, with 18 bases separating them. The Oncomine TCR Beta short-read assay sequenced DNA from cultured CD4+ T cells. TCRdb reanalysed the PCR reads using MiXCR and keeps one entry per CDR3 protein. Here the sample spans roughly 18,000 distinct CDR3 sequences, roughly 55% being singletons. The starting material was CD4+ T cells from blood, cultured in vitro, obtained before SARS-CoV-2 vaccination. This sequence joins TRBV6-4 and TRBJ2-5; D is perhaps TRBD1 or TRBD2 (7 bases each). The source of this sequence is a human donor who had recovered from COVID-19. CDR3 amino acids: CASRPRQGGGQETQYF. The DNA of the CDR3 is TGTGCCAGCAGACCCAGACAGGGAGGGGGCCAAGAGACCCAGTACTTC.